Here is one T cell receptor (beta chain) with its context. What it recognizes is unknown. CDR1 and CDR2 from the germline V gene are GTSNPN and SVGIG (reference sequence). V trimming: 3 bases; J trimming: 5 bases; junction bases outside the gene matches: 11. The CDR3 loop spans 15 amino acids. This sample was taken from a study of T cell responses to AZD1222 COVID-19 vaccine. The table came from immunoSEQ multiplex PCR; TCRdb's copy has only in-frame clones and leaves some out. Seen here are 150,000 or so clones, roughly nine tenths observed once, and the top ten hold 5.5% to 6%. Points from the study as a whole: Donor demographics were predominantly white British with a female majority; clonal diversity may be underestimated.

The specimen was peripheral blood, collected on day 0 of MenACWY control vaccination. The receptor's source is an adult in good health. This chain uses TRBV30 with TRBJ2-3, with 7 positions matching TRBD2. CDR3 sequence (DNA): TGTGCCTGGAGGAGCGGGATCGGCCCGGGAGATACGCAGTATTTT. This encodes CAWRSGIGPGDTQYF.